This T cell receptor beta chain was sequenced in a study of T cells after yellow fever vaccination. This clonotype was seen ten or more times. From the 5' RACE reads, TCRdb called clonotypes with MiXCR, one entry per CDR3 protein. The table lists 120,000 or so distinct CDR3 sequences, roughly 8.2% of them singletons. The specimen comprised CD8+ T cells sorted from PBMCs, sampled on the day of the yellow fever booster vaccination. The clonotype was recovered from a man between 18 and 35 years old who received the YFV17D yellow fever vaccine.

CDR3 amino acids: CASSQSQGRGTDTQYF. For the CDR3, the DNA is TGTGCCAGCAGCCAATCACAGGGGAGGGGCACAGATACGCAGTATTTT. The chain joins TRBV4-2 to TRBJ2-3; the D call may be TRBD1 or TRBD2 (7 bases each). Deletions cut 2 bases from V and 1 base from J, with 13 bases between. Germline V gene sequence: CDR1 LGHNA, CDR2 YNFKEQ. The CDR3 totals 16 residues.